One and the same sample provided the 20 T cell receptor beta chains below, sequenced in a study of cytomegalovirus exposure and HLA in healthy donors. PCR was performed using 60 Vbeta and 13 Jbeta primers. Sequencing used immunoSEQ multiplex PCR; TCRdb keeps in-frame clones, though not all of them. The table shows around 130,000 clones, with approximately 85% occurring only once. The sample consisted of PBMCs. Receptors were obtained from a boy aged 5-17 years in good health and CMV-seronegative.

In this sample, this clone turned up a few times. This chain uses TRBV28 with TRBJ2-3; TRBD2 matches 13 bases. This CDR3 is 17 amino acids long. Germline V gene sequence: CDR1 MDHEN, CDR2 SYDVKM. V trimming: 2 bases; J trimming: 2 bases; junction bases outside the gene matches: 4. CDR3 in amino acids: CASSLTTSGGYTDTQYF. CDR3 nucleotide sequence: TGTGCCAGCAGTTTAACGACTAGCGGGGGGTACACAGATACGCAGTATTTT.

J is TRBJ1-5 and V is TRBV18; D is perhaps TRBD1 (6 bases). Germline V gene data show CDR1 as KGHSH and CDR2 as LQKENI. The length of the CDR3 is 16 residues. Trimming took off 2 bases at V and 2 bases at J, with 13 bases between the two ends. The CDR3 region is CASSPVGGGGNQPQHF. The CDR3 DNA is TGTGCCAGCTCACCAGTGGGAGGGGGTGGCAATCAGCCCCAGCATTTT.

This chain connects TRBV27 to TRBJ2-7, with TRBD1 identical over 8 bases. The CDR3 is 19 residues long. V was clipped by 4 bases and J by 4 bases; unmatched bases: 21. Germline-derived CDR1 and CDR2 are MNHEY and SMNVEV (reference sequence). The CDR3 region is CASSWAGGTRGSNLYEQYF. The CDR3, as DNA: TGTGCCAGCAGTTGGGCAGGGGGCACCCGGGGGTCGAATTTATACGAGCAGTACTTC.

V gene TRBV6-1 combines with J gene TRBJ2-3; 13 bases match TRBD2. Trimming removed 4 bases from V and 4 bases from J; junction bases left unmatched: 2. Per the germline V gene, CDR1 is MNHNS and CDR2 is SASEGT. The CDR3 totals 15 residues. Here the CDR3 DNA reads TGTGCCAGCAGTGGGGGGACTAGCGGGGCAGATACGCAGTATTTT. As protein: CASSGGTSGADTQYF.

The V and J genes are TRBV6-1 and TRBJ1-5; 8 bases align to TRBD1. Germline values: CDR1 MNHNS, CDR2 SASEGT. The trim removed 1 base at V and 6 bases at J, leaving 5 bases unmatched. This CDR3 region has 15 residues. The CDR3 loop is CASSEDRGMSQPQHF. The CDR3 nucleotides read TGTGCCAGCAGTGAAGACAGGGGGATGAGTCAGCCCCAGCATTTT.

This clone came up a few times. V and J are TRBV29-1 and TRBJ1-4, with TRBD1 matching over 9 bases. This CDR3 spans 15 amino acids. The trim removed 4 bases at V and 0 bases at J, leaving 3 bases unmatched. Germline loops: CDR1 SQVTM, CDR2 ANQGSEA. CDR3 in amino acids: CSVADRGTTNEKLFF. The CDR3 nucleotides are TGCAGCGTTGCGGACAGGGGAACAACTAATGAAAAACTGTTTTTT.

This sequence joins TRBV5-1 and TRBJ1-5; the D is unclear. The CDR3 has 14 residues. V dropped 0 bases and J dropped 5 bases, with 9 bases sitting between them. CDR1 and CDR2 from the germline V gene are SGHRS and YFSETQ. CDR3 sequence: CASSLGSLDQPQHF. The CDR3 DNA sequence: TGCGCCAGCAGCTTGGGTTCTCTCGATCAGCCCCAGCATTTT. The full variable domain, completed using reference TRBV5-1 and TRBJ1-5, is KAGVTQTPRYLIKTRGQQVTLSCSPISGHRSVSWYQQTPGQGLQFLFEYFSETQRNKGNFPGRFSGRQFSNSRSEMNVSTLELGDSALYLCASSLGSLDQPQHFGDGTRLSIL.

The chain links TRBV9 to TRBJ2-7, with TRBD1 matching over 11 bases. Losses at the gene ends were 4 bases for V and 4 bases for J; bases not matched to a gene: 22. Germline CDR1 is SGDLS and CDR2 is YYNGEE. CDR3 length equals 20 residues. The CDR3 nucleotides are TGTGCCAGCAGCCCTACCGGACAGGGGGCGTTTGAGGGAGGGTGGTACGAGCAGTACTTC. Its protein product is CASSPTGQGAFEGGWYEQYF.

This chain links TRBV25-1 with TRBJ2-5, with D possibly matching TRBD2 (5 bases). Trimming cost V 4 bases and J 3 bases, with 6 bases left between them. The length of the CDR3 is 12 residues. Germline V gene lookup returns CDR1 MGHDK and CDR2 SYGVNS. The CDR3 reads CASSGLKETQYF. The CDR3 nucleotides are TGTGCCAGCAGTGGACTAAAAGAGACCCAGTACTTC. The variable domain in full, completed from reference TRBV25-1 and TRBJ2-5, reads EADIYQTPRYLVIGTGKKITLECSQTMGHDKMYWYQQDPGMELHLIHYSYGVNSTEKGDLSSESTVSRIRTEHFPLTLESARPSHTSQYLCASSGLKETQYFGPGTRLLVL.

The CDR3 is CASSLAGQGYEQYF. DNA for the CDR3: TGTGCCAGCAGCTTAGCGGGACAGGGCTACGAGCAGTACTTC. The chain combines TRBV7-6 with TRBJ2-7; 9 bases fit TRBD1. Germline trimming cut 0 bases from V and 3 bases from J; bases unmatched to any gene: 0. The CDR3 runs to 14 residues. Germline V lookup: CDR1 SGHVS, CDR2 FNYEAQ.

The V call is TRBV7-2, the J call TRBJ2-3; D not resolved. The V gene lost 5 bases and the J gene lost 0 bases, with 12 bases spanning the gap. This CDR3 contains 15 residues. Germline CDR1 is SGHTA and CDR2 is FQGNSA. Here the CDR3 DNA reads TGTGCCAGCAGCCGCAGCCCGACTAGCACAGATACGCAGTATTTT. Its translation is CASSRSPTSTDTQYF.

The V gene is TRBV2, the J gene TRBJ2-2; TRBD2 matches 7 bases. The CDR3 is 15 amino acids. Trimming took 8 bases from V and 1 from J; bases not matched to a gene: 7. CDR1 is SNHLY, CDR2 FYNNEI, per germline. The CDR3 loop reads CASQIAGQNTGELFF. CDR3 nucleotide sequence: TGTGCCAGCCAAATAGCGGGCCAGAACACCGGGGAGCTGTTTTTT. Complete variable domain (other parts from reference TRBV2 and TRBJ2-2): EPEVTQTPSHQVTQMGQEVILRCVPISNHLYFYWYRQILGQKVEFLVSFYNNEISEKSEIFDDQFSVERPDGSNFTLKIRSTKLEDSAMYFCASQIAGQNTGELFFGEGSRLTVL.

The chain recombines TRBV5-4 with TRBJ1-2, with a tentative D call TRBD1 (6 bases). The CDR3 length is 14 residues. V dropped 4 bases and J dropped 0 bases, with 10 bases sitting between them. Germline V CDR1 and CDR2: SGHNT, YYREEE (reference sequence). The CDR3 bases are TGTGCCAGCAGCCTAAGACAGGCTAACTATGGCTACACCTTC. It codes for CASSLRQANYGYTF.

The sample holds a few counts of this clone. The chain carries TRBV5-6 and TRBJ1-3; no clear D gene. Germline V gene lookup returns CDR1 SGHDT and CDR2 YYEEEE. The germline V and J ends were trimmed by 2 bases and 0 bases, with 21 bases remaining between them. The CDR3 has 19 amino acids. The CDR3 is CASSFRFVRHGLSGNTIYF. CDR3 in DNA: TGTGCCAGCAGCTTTCGGTTCGTGCGACATGGCCTCTCTGGAAACACCATATATTTT.

This clone was seen a handful of times. The chain carries TRBV6-1 and TRBJ1-2; possibly TRBD1 for D (6 bases). Trimming shortened V by 3 bases and J by 3 bases, and 8 bases separated the two germline ends. Germline V lookup: CDR1 MNHNS, CDR2 SASEGT. The CDR3 runs 13 residues. The CDR3 nucleotides read TGTGCCAGCAGTGAGGCAGGGGACTATGGCTACACCTTC. This encodes CASSEAGDYGYTF.

The V and J genes are TRBV29-1 and TRBJ2-7, with 9 bases matching TRBD2. V lost 4 bases, J lost 2 bases, and 12 bases stayed unmatched. This CDR3 region has 16 residues. Germline V lookup: CDR1 SQVTM, CDR2 ANQGSEA. CDR3 sequence reads: CSVGGETSGITYEQYF. CDR3 nucleotides: TGCAGCGTTGGGGGGGAGACTAGCGGTATCACCTACGAGCAGTACTTC.

The chain recombines TRBV5-1 with TRBJ2-7, with 8 nucleotides matching TRBD1. Germline V gives CDR1 SGHRS, CDR2 YFSETQ. CDR3 size: 14 residues. V lost 4 bases to trimming and J lost 2 bases; unmatched junction nucleotides: 5. The DNA of the CDR3 is TGCGCCAGCAGCCCTGGGACAGGCACCTACGAGCAGTACTTC. Its translation is CASSPGTGTYEQYF.

The genes are TRBV6-5 and TRBJ2-7; the D gene is possibly TRBD2 (6 bases). The CDR3 is 16 residues long. V was pared by 4 bases and J by 1 base, with 17 bases between. CDR1 and CDR2 (germline): MNHEY, SVGAGI. The CDR3 coding sequence is TGTGCCAGCAGTTTTTCCTCGGGCGGGAAATCCTACGAGCAGTACTTC. Translating it yields CASSFSSGGKSYEQYF.

This clone has more than one count but fewer than ten. The rearrangement links TRBV5-4 to TRBJ2-2; 14 bases agree with TRBD2. CDR3 size: 17 residues. The V and J ends lost 4 bases and 7 bases, in that order; junction bases with no gene match: 9. CDR1 and CDR2 (germline): SGHNT, YYREEE (reference sequence). The CDR3 nucleotides read TGTGCCAGCAGCGGACCGGGACTAGCGGGAGTAGGCGGGGAGCTGTTTTTT. It codes for CASSGPGLAGVGGELFF.

The chain recombines TRBV6-4 with TRBJ2-3; 15 bases are shared with TRBD2. The germline V gene encodes CDR1 MRHNA and CDR2 SNTAGT. V shed 2 bases and J 4 bases; nucleotides not matched to a gene: 1. There are 16 residues in the CDR3. CDR3 loop: CASSDGTSGGSDTQYF. The CDR3 coding sequence is TGTGCCAGCAGTGACGGGACTAGCGGGGGGTCAGATACGCAGTATTTT.